This T cell receptor (beta chain) was profiled in a study of shared clonotypes between healthy human individuals (dated by TCRdb to 2020 to 2021). Background on the whole study: The cohort comprised two women and a few men aged 18 to 49 years. Blood TCR repertoires of roughly five healthy adults were deeply sequenced to estimate repertoire size and the extent of clonotype sharing between individuals. Per donor, leukapheresis produced somewhere between about 0.9 and 9 billion PBMCs. Libraries were prepared and TCR repertoires were sequenced by different laboratories using diverse techniques, in order to increase sequencing depth and limit assay-specific biases. For each donor, CD4 naive and CD4 memory were each run on three plates, CD8 naive on two plates, and CD8 memory on one plate.

The research as a whole found: Across a few donors, 5% to 6% of naive CD4, approximately 3.5% of naive CD8, around 2.1% of memory CD4, and approximately 0.42% of memory CD8 clonotypes were shared. Sampling was limited to blood, and TCR repertoires in tissue likely differ from TCR repertoires in blood. Compared with non-shared clonotypes, the clonotypes found in all four sorted-subset donors had higher generation probabilities. Based on pairwise subsampling, the degree of clonotype sharing among donors was expected to be affected by sequencing depth. Because the study included a small number of donors, the genetic and exposure-history diversity represented was limited. Naive subsets generally had larger estimated clonotype richness than memory subsets did. Even with the large sequencing depth, rarefaction of the sorted-subset datasets indicated that sequencing was incomplete.

Using the deep immunoSEQ assay, TCR CDR3 regions were amplified from genomic DNA by multiplex PCR. Extracted genomic DNA from each cell subset was distributed evenly across all wells of several immunoSEQ 96-well plates, and each plate was treated as a replicate. For sorted subsets, about 200 ng genomic DNA, equal to 30,000 or so T cell genomes, was loaded into each replicate PCR. Purified libraries were measured with a Qubit 3.0 fluorometer, size-checked on a Bioanalyzer 2100, and measured again with the KAPA Library Quantification kit. Every immunoSEQ 96-well plate was sequenced on a dedicated single-read 150-cycle Illumina NextSeq 550 flow cell. As for how the authors treated the data: The immunoSEQ output contained only junctional sequences without quality scores, so filtering could not match that applied to full-length reads. Sequences were annotated with PyIR, a Python wrapper for IgBLAST v1.9, and V/J genes and CDR3 were assigned using IMGT germline references. Reads with weak V/J assignments (E-value above 1e-6), missing CDR3, stop codons, out-of-frame junctions, or ambiguous translated residues were removed. V3J clonotypes were defined as sequences sharing an identical inferred V gene, J gene, and CDR3 amino acid sequence. The percentage overlap between two repertoires was calculated by dividing the number of shared unique clonotypes by the size of the smaller repertoire. RTK rarefaction, the Chao1 estimator, and Recon v2.1 estimates of unobserved clonotypes were used to assess repertoire richness. Generation probabilities for all TCRbeta clonotypes obtained by the gDNA method from several donors were computed using OLGA. The table comes from immuneACCESS by way of TCRdb, which keeps in-frame sequences with V and J called. Part of the clones is missing from these tables; in studies checked, under half for an unresolved V gene and the rest for unknown reasons. V and J calls plus clone size are reproduced from that table; the DNA served to infer D and trimming. This sample comprises 1.6 million or so clones, 98% to 99% of them detected only once. The top ten hold around 0.33% of the sample.

CDR1 and CDR2 were assigned from the germline V gene (reference sequence) as SEHNR and FQNEAQ. Including the terminal cysteine and phenylalanine, the CDR3 comprises 13 residues. Only the CDR3 DNA stays, 39 bases, in frame from base 1. V is pared back by 1 base and J by 4 bases, with 8 bases lying between the germline termini. This clone was detected once. Which antigen it targets is not known. No base quality information exists; no much larger clone differs at one position. Different DNA sequences within this sample yield the same CDR3. Healthy HIV-negative adults with no recently reported acute infections or vaccinations were included as donors. Every donor was a Caucasian adult residing in Nashville, Tennessee, USA. CD4+ T cells were enriched through magnetic negative selection, after which naive cells were positively selected on CD45RA and the remaining negative fraction served as the memory subset. Blood was obtained by leukapheresis, after which PBMCs were separated by Ficoll-Histopaque density gradient centrifugation and cryopreserved in liquid nitrogen vapor phase. Analytical flow cytometry was used to check the purity and quantity of every magnetically sorted T cell population. Genomic DNA was isolated from every sorted fraction and measured by UV absorbance on a Nanodrop 2000c.

This receptor was identified in a man younger than 45 in good health. This chain is built from TRBV7-9 and TRBJ2-7, and the D gene may be TRBD1, 5 bases matching. Sequencing was carried out using naive CD4+ T cells sorted from blood. The sample's cell subset or site, from its label and the paper: CD45RA+ positively selected. The DNA sequence follows: TGTGCCAGCAGCTTAGGACAGCCTTACGAGCAGTACTTC. The translation is CASSLGQPYEQYF.